What follows describes a single TCR beta chain. Antigen unknown. Sorted-subset replicate PCR reactions were performed with approximately 180 ng DNA, corresponding to roughly 27,000 T cell genomes. Here immunoSEQ multiplex PCR was the method, and the copy in TCRdb shows in-frame clones only, minus some. The sample consists of about 2.3 million clones, 85% to 95% of them appearing once. This sample was included in a study of shared clonotypes between healthy human individuals. Study-level points and caveats: Clonotype sharing levels among donors were expected to vary with sequencing depth. Only blood underwent sampling, and tissue repertoires likely differ. A few donors held about 5% of naive CD4 clonotypes in common.

This CDR3 spans 14 amino acids. Between the trimmed V and J ends, which lost 6 bases and 1 base, there was a span of 12 bases. CDR1 MNHEY and CDR2 SMNVEV come from the germline V gene (reference sequence). Sample: naive CD4+ T cells from PBMCs. Specified subset: CD45RA+ positively selected. The source of this sequence is a man aged 18 to 30 in good health. Some clones in this sample may be carry-over from other donors' samples. This chain connects TRBV27 to TRBJ1-1; D not certain. The CDR3 is CASRQLSANTEAFF. The CDR3 region has the DNA TGTGCCAGCAGACAGCTGTCGGCGAACACTGAAGCTTTCTTT.